These 3 T cell receptor beta chains were sequenced from one sample in a study of cytomegalovirus exposure and HLA in healthy donors. PCR involved 60 Vbeta and 13 Jbeta primers. Clones were read by immunoSEQ multiplex PCR, and TCRdb kept only the in-frame ones, dropping some. The table records about 55,000 clones, about 67% of them present only once. Input material: PBMCs. These TCRs come from a man between 35 and 55 years old in good health and CMV-seropositive.

V usage is TRBV14 and J usage is TRBJ1-1; D is perhaps TRBD1 (5 bases). V gave up 1 base and J gave up 3 bases, with 15 bases separating them. CDR3 length: 16 residues. The germline gives CDR1 SGHDN, CDR2 FVKESK. CDR3 sequence reads: CASSQGNGRDYTEAFF. In DNA form, the CDR3 reads TGTGCCAGCAGCCAAGGCAATGGCAGGGACTACACTGAAGCTTTCTTT.

This clone was counted a few times. V usage is TRBV9 and J usage is TRBJ2-5, with 8 bases lining up with TRBD2. V was clipped by 0 bases and J by 5 bases; unmatched bases: 12. CDR1 SGDLS and CDR2 YYNGEE come from the germline V gene. The CDR3 is 17 residues long. The CDR3 DNA follows: TGTGCCAGCAGCGTAGTGGGATTAGCGGGGCGGAAGGAGACCCAGTACTTC. Translation gives CASSVVGLAGRKETQYF.

This clone was recorded a few times. The J gene is TRBJ2-3, the V gene TRBV5-1, with D possibly TRBD2 on 5 matching bases. Germline CDR1 and CDR2: SGHRS and YFSETQ. Trimming left V 0 bases short and J 5 bases short, with 13 bases between. The CDR3 totals 15 residues. The CDR3 here is CASSLARTRGDTQYF. As DNA, the CDR3 is TGCGCCAGCAGCTTGGCCAGGACTCGGGGAGATACGCAGTATTTT.